This T cell receptor (beta chain) is drawn from a study of STAT5B mutations in CD4+ large granular lymphocyte leukemia. Comment on this clone: Its antigen is not known.

This CDR3 is 16 amino acids long. Trimming took 3 bases from V and 4 from J, leaving 15 bases between them. Germline V lookup: CDR1 SNHLY, CDR2 FYNNEI. Study-level points and caveats: TRBV06-family usage was enriched in top patient clones (8/27) versus controls (2/35).

Sequencing used immunoSEQ multiplex PCR; TCRdb keeps in-frame clones, though not all of them. The sample shows roughly 48,000 clones, roughly 72% of them seen only once. Sequenced material: CD4+ T cells from blood buffy coats. The TCR comes from a human donor in good health. The V gene is TRBV2, the J gene TRBJ2-2, with D maybe TRBD2 (5 bases). CDR3 region: CASSEGGLAGTGELFF. Written as DNA, the CDR3 is TGTGCCAGCAGTGAGGGTGGTCTAGCCGGCACCGGGGAGCTGTTTTTT.